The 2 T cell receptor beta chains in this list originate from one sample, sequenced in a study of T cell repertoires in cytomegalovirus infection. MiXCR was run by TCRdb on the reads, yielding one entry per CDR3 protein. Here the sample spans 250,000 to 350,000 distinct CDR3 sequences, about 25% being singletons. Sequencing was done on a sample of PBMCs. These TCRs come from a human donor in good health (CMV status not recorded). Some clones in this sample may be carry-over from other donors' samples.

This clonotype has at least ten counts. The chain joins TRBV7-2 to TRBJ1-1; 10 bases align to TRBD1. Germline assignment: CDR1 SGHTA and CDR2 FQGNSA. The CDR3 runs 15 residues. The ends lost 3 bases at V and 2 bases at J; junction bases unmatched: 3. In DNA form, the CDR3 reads TGTGCCAGCAGCTTGACAGGGGGCAAAAACACTGAAGCTTTCTTT. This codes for CASSLTGGKNTEAFF.

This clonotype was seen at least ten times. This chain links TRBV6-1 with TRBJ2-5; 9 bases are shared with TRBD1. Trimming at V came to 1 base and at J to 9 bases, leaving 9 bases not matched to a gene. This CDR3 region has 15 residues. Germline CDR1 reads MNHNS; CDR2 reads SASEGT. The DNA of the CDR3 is TGTGCCAGCAGTGAAGAGGGACAGGGTTTTGGGGCCCAGTACTTC. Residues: CASSEEGQGFGAQYF.